Each of the 21 T cell receptor beta chains below was sequenced from the same sample in a study of T cell responses to AZD1222 COVID-19 vaccine (TCRdb year 2021). This specimen's time point label, per the study, means: baseline before first vaccination. The library was prepared using the immunoSEQ multiplex PCR assay. TCRdb carries this immuneACCESS record with in-frame sequences only. Its versions omit some clonotypes, under half of them owing to an unresolved V gene in the studies checked, with the rest unexplained. The sample data list around 180,000 clones, and 75% to 90% of these were observed just once. The leading ten clones occupy 6.9% of the sample. This specimen was peripheral blood, taken on day 0 of AZD1222 vaccination. The receptors shown here come from an adult in good health.

This clone came up once. This chain uses TRBV29-1 with TRBJ2-7; no firm D call. The CDR3 totals 12 residues. Trimming pared 4 bases from V and 3 bases from J, leaving 10 bases between. In germline, CDR1 is SQVTM, CDR2 ANQGSEA. CDR3 region: CSVVRSGYEQYF. The CDR3 DNA follows: TGCAGCGTTGTTCGGTCAGGCTACGAGCAGTACTTC.

V is TRBV6-1 and J is TRBJ2-7; TRBD1 agrees at 8 bases. Germline-derived CDR1 and CDR2 are MNHNS and SASEGT. The CDR3 extends over 16 amino acids. After removal of 2 bases from V and 0 bases from J, the junction contained 6 bases not matched to a gene. Here the CDR3 reads CASSEFAGGPSYEQYV. In nucleotides, the CDR3 is TGTGCCAGCAGTGAATTTGCAGGGGGCCCCTCCTACGAGCAGTACGTC.

The table lists this clone with a count of one. V is TRBV3-1 (or the pseudogene TRBV3-2) and J is TRBJ2-3; TRBD1 might be the D (6 bases). CDR3 length: 17 residues. From germline, CDR1 is LGHDT and CDR2 YNNKEL (reference sequence). The V and J ends lost 1 base and 5 bases respectively, with 19 bases between them. CDR3 DNA sequence: TGTGCCAGCAGCCAAGGTGGGACAAGGATCACAAGAGATACGCAGTATTTT. It codes for CASSQGGTRITRDTQYF.

This rearrangement joins TRBV6-5 to TRBJ1-1, with unresolved D. Per germline, CDR1 MNHEY and CDR2 SVGAGI. The CDR3 covers 16 residues. Trimming removed 0 bases at V and 1 base at J, with 12 bases between. The CDR3 coding sequence is TGTGCCAGCAGTTACTCGATCGGGCAGAAGAACACTGAAGCTTTCTTT. Its protein is CASSYSIGQKNTEAFF.

This chain joins TRBV5-1 and TRBJ2-1; TRBD1 agrees at 7 bases. With 0 bases clipped from V and 8 bases from J, the junction kept 8 bases outside the gene matches. This CDR3 contains 15 residues. Looked up from germline, CDR1 is SGHRS and CDR2 is YFSETQ. CDR3 amino acids: CASSLERQGWDEQFF. The CDR3 nucleotides read TGCGCCAGCAGCTTGGAGAGACAGGGTTGGGATGAGCAGTTCTTC.

The V gene is TRBV2, the J gene TRBJ1-2; 8 nucleotides match TRBD1. The CDR3 has 14 amino acids. Trimming at V came to 7 bases and at J to 4 bases, leaving 8 bases not matched to a gene. Germline CDR1 reads SNHLY; CDR2 reads FYNNEI. The CDR3 here is CASKTTGATYGYTF. Here the CDR3 DNA reads TGTGCCAGCAAAACGACAGGGGCGACCTATGGCTACACCTTC.

The chain links TRBV5-1 to TRBJ1-1; D not certain. The germline CDR1 and CDR2 sequences are SGHRS and YFSETQ. Trimming removed 3 bases from V and 3 bases from J, with 15 bases in between. CDR3 length: 15 residues. The CDR3 DNA is TGCGCCAGCAGCTGGTCTGTCGCGGCGGACACTGAAGCTTTCTTT. It yields the protein CASSWSVAADTEAFF. The whole variable domain, remainder taken from reference TRBV5-1 and TRBJ1-1, is KAGVTQTPRYLIKTRGQQVTLSCSPISGHRSVSWYQQTPGQGLQFLFEYFSETQRNKGNFPGRFSGRQFSNSRSEMNVSTLELGDSALYLCASSWSVAADTEAFFGQGTRLTVV.

This rearrangement joins TRBV12-3 or TRBV12-4 to TRBJ1-2; D not resolved. The CDR3 has 12 residues. V was trimmed by 1 base and J by 8 bases, leaving 8 bases between them. The CDR3 sequence is CASSLGGWGYTF. In DNA form, the CDR3 reads TGTGCCAGCAGTTTAGGGGGTTGGGGCTACACCTTC.

The chain recombines TRBV20-1 with TRBJ2-7; D possibly corresponds to TRBD2 (6 bases). This CDR3 is built from 10 residues. Germline assignment: CDR1 DFQATT and CDR2 SNEGSKA (reference sequence). The V and J ends lost 7 bases and 4 bases respectively, with 8 bases between them. The CDR3 nucleotides are TGCAGTGGGGGGGAATACGAGCAGTACTTC. It yields the protein CSGGEYEQYF.

The chain couples TRBV27 to TRBJ2-5, with D tentatively TRBD2 (6 bases). Trimming shortened V by 5 bases and J by 5 bases, and 15 bases separated the two germline ends. The length of the CDR3 is 14 residues. Germline CDR1 is MNHEY and CDR2 is SMNVEV (reference sequence). Written as DNA, the CDR3 is TGTGCCAGCAGTATCAGCAGGGCGGGGGAGACCCAGTACTTC. It yields the protein CASSISRAGETQYF.

The chain is built from TRBV27 and TRBJ1-5; 7 positions match TRBD1. V trimming: 2 bases; J trimming: 7 bases; junction bases outside the gene matches: 2. CDR1 is MNHEY, CDR2 SMNVEV, per germline (reference sequence). This CDR3 is built from 13 residues. CDR3 coding DNA: TGTGCCAGCAGTTTAGCAGGGGGGCAGCCCCAGCATTTT. The encoded protein is CASSLAGGQPQHF.

J is TRBJ1-6 and V is TRBV18; D might be TRBD1 (6 bases). This CDR3 is 16 amino acids long. Trimming removed 3 bases from V and 7 bases from J, with 16 bases in between. Germline CDR1 reads KGHSH; CDR2 reads LQKENI. The CDR3 loop is CASSPGRGSLNSPLHF. Written as DNA, the CDR3 is TGTGCCAGCTCACCCGGAAGGGGGTCTTTAAATTCACCCCTCCACTTT.

The gene calls are TRBV9 and TRBJ1-3; 7 nucleotides match TRBD1. This CDR3 region has 18 residues. V was clipped by 2 bases and J by 0 bases; unmatched bases: 11. The germline CDR1 and CDR2 sequences are SGDLS and YYNGEE. In DNA form, the CDR3 reads TGTGCCAGCAGCGTCACCCCGGGACAGAGGGGCTCTGGAAACACCATATATTTT. It codes for CASSVTPGQRGSGNTIYF.

This clone has only a few counts. The chain is built from TRBV29-1 and TRBJ1-5; tentative D call: TRBD1 (6 bases). Germline CDR1 SQVTM, CDR2 ANQGSEA. V lost 7 bases, J lost 7 bases, and 17 bases lay in between. The CDR3 is 13 residues long. The DNA of the CDR3 is TGCAGCGCCAGGGGACGCCGGGGACAGCCCCAGCATTTT. Protein product: CSARGRRGQPQHF.

The chain recombines TRBV7-6 with TRBJ2-4, with D perhaps TRBD1 or TRBD2 (5 bases each). CDR1 is SGHVS, CDR2 FNYEAQ, per germline. The V and J ends lost 1 base and 0 bases respectively, with 19 bases between them. The CDR3 sequence is 19 residues long. CDR3 nucleotides: TGTGCCAGCAGCTTAGGGCCTGGGGGTGCAGGGCCAGCCAAAAACATTCAGTACTTC. Protein product: CASSLGPGGAGPAKNIQYF.

The chain has TRBV4-2 and TRBJ2-1; D is undetermined. V gave up 4 bases and J gave up 8 bases, with 15 bases separating them. Germline V gene sequence: CDR1 LGHNA, CDR2 YNFKEQ. This CDR3 is built from 14 residues. The CDR3 loop is CASSRPGLRDEQFF. The CDR3 nucleotides read TGTGCCAGCAGCCGTCCAGGATTAAGGGATGAGCAGTTCTTC.

This clone is a singleton in its sample. The V and J genes are TRBV15 and TRBJ2-5; no firm D call. The CDR3 has 13 amino acids. Trimming took 4 bases from V and 5 from J, leaving 11 bases between them. CDR1 and CDR2 (germline): LNHNV, YYDKDF (reference sequence). CDR3 amino acids: CATSNAPGETQYF. The CDR3 nucleotides are TGTGCCACCAGCAACGCACCCGGGGAGACCCAGTACTTC.

The genes are TRBV11-1 and TRBJ2-3; 7 bases map to TRBD2. The V gene end was trimmed by 6 bases and the J gene end by 4 bases; junction bases not matched to a gene: 4. The germline V gene encodes CDR1 SGHAT and CDR2 FQDESV (reference sequence). This CDR3 has 13 residues. CDR3 residues: CASSIAGADTQYF. The DNA of the CDR3 is TGTGCCAGCAGTATCGCGGGGGCAGATACGCAGTATTTT.

The V gene is TRBV5-1, the J gene TRBJ2-5; 9 bases agree with TRBD1. The germline gives CDR1 SGHRS, CDR2 YFSETQ. J was trimmed by 5 bases and V by 6 bases; bases with no gene match: 14. The CDR3 runs 16 residues. CDR3 sequence reads: CASIPGAQGARETQYF. The CDR3 region has the DNA TGCGCCAGCATCCCCGGGGCACAGGGGGCGAGGGAGACCCAGTACTTC.

In its sample, this clone was seen once. This chain links TRBV5-1 with TRBJ2-3; D is uncertain. This CDR3 region has 15 residues. The germline CDR1 and CDR2 sequences are SGHRS and YFSETQ. Trimming removed 4 bases from V and 0 bases from J, with 12 bases in between. CDR3 sequence: CASSNLLGSTDTQYF. CDR3 in DNA: TGCGCCAGCAGCAACCTATTAGGGAGCACAGATACGCAGTATTTT.

This chain connects TRBV6-1 to TRBJ1-1, with D tentatively TRBD1 (5 bases). Trimming left V 2 bases short and J 4 bases short, with 8 bases between. The CDR3 spans 13 residues. CDR1 is MNHNS and CDR2 is SASEGT in the germline V gene. As DNA, the CDR3 is TGTGCCAGCAGTGAATTCGGGGGCACTGAAGCTTTCTTT. Translated: CASSEFGGTEAFF.